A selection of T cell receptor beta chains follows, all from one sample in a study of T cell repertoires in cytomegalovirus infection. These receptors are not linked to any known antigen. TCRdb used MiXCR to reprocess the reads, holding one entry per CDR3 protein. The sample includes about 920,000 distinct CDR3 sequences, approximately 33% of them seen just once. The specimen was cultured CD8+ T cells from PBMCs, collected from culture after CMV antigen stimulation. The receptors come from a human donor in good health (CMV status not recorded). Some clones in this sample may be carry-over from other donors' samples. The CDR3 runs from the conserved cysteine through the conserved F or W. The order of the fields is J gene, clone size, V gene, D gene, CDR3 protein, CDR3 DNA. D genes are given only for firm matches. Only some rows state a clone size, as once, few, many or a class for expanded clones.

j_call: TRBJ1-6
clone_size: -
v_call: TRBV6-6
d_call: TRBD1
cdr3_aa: CASSYPPGTGGVLNSPLHF
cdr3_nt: TGTGCCAGCAGTTACCCCCCCGGGACAGGGGGCGTCCTTAATTCACCCCTCCACTTT

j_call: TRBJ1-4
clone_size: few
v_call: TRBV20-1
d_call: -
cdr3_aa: CSAPKTDSNEKLFF
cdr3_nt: TGCAGTGCCCCAAAGACAGACTCGAATGAAAAACTGTTTTTT

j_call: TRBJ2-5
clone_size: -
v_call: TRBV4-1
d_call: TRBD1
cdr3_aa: CASSHRGSEETQYF
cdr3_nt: TGCGCCAGCAGCCACAGGGGGTCGGAGGAGACCCAGTACTTC

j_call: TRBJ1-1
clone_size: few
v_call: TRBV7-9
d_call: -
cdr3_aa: CASSLLGADTEAFF
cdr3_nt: TGTGCCAGCAGCTTACTTGGGGCGGACACTGAAGCTTTCTTT

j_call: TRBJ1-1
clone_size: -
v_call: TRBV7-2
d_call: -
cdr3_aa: CASTHPLGGLNTEAFF
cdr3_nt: TGTGCCAGCACCCATCCGCTGGGGGGCTTGAACACTGAAGCTTTCTTT

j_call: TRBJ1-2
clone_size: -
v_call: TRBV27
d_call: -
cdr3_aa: CASSIAPKGYYGYTF
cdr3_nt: TGTGCCAGCAGTATCGCCCCTAAGGGGTACTATGGCTACACCTTC

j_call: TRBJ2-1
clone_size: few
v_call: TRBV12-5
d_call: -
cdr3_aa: CASVRGDEQFF
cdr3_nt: TGTGCTAGCGTCAGGGGAGATGAGCAGTTCTTC

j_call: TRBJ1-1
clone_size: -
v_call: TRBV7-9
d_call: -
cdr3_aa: CANSLYGLGGERAFF
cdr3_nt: TGTGCCAACAGCCTCTACGGCCTTGGGGGGGAACGAGCTTTCTTT

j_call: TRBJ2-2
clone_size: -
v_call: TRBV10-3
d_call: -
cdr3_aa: CAIRPGAHGELFF
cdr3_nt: TGTGCCATCCGCCCAGGGGCGCACGGGGAGCTGTTTTTT

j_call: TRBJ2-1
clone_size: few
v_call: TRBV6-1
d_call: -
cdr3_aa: CASSERRGAYNEQFF
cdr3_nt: TGTGCCAGCAGTGAAAGAAGGGGAGCCTACAATGAGCAGTTCTTC

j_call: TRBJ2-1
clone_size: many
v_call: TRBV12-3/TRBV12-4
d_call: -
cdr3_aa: CASSFTLNEQFF
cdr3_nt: TGTGCCAGCAGTTTTACTCTAAATGAGCAGTTCTTC

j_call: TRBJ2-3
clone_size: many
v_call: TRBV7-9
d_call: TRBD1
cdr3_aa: CASSARTGSTDTQYF
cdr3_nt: TGTGCCAGCAGCGCCCGGACAGGAAGCACAGATACGCAGTATTTT

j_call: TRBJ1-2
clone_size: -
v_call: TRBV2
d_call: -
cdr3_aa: CASRGRPGRATYGYTF
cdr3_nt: TGTGCCAGCAGGGGCCGTCCCGGCAGGGCGACCTATGGCTACACCTTC

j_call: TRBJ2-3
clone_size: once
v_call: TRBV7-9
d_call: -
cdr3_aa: CASSRGNTQYF
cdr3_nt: TGTGCCAGTTCCAGGGGTAATACGCAGTATTTT

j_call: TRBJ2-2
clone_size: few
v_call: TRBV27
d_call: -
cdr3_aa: CASSFLRDAFAGTGELFF
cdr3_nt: TGTGCCAGCAGTTTCCTCCGGGACGCCTTTGCGGGGACCGGGGAGCTGTTTTTT

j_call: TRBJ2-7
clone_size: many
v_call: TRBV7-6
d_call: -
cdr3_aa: CASSPGTGDWYEQYF
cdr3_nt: TGTGCCAGCAGCCCCGGGACTGGGGATTGGTACGAGCAGTACTTC

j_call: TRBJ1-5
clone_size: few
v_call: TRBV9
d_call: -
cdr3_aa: CASSVGADNQPQHF
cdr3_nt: TGTGCCAGCAGCGTAGGGGCAGATAATCAACCCCAGCATTTT

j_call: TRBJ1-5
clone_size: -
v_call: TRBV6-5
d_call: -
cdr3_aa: CASSYSFRERNQPQHF
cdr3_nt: TGTGCCAGCAGTTACTCGTTTCGTGAGAGGAATCAGCCCCAGCATTTT

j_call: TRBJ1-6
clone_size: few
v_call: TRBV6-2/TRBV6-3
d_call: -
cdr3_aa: CASSVFYNSPLHF
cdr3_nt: TGTGCCAGCAGTGTCTTTTACAATTCACCCCTCCACTTT

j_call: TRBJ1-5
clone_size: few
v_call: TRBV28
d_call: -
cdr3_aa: CASSSGFGQPQHF
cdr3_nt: TGTGCCAGCAGTTCTGGGTTTGGTCAGCCCCAGCATTTT

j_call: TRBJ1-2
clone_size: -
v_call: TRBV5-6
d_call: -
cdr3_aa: CASSLMGHSNYGYTF
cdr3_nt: TGTGCCAGCAGCTTGATGGGACACTCGAACTATGGCTACACCTTC

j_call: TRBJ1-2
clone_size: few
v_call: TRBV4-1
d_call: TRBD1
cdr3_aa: CASSPSTGHYGYTF
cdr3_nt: TGCGCCAGCAGCCCCTCGACAGGGCACTATGGCTACACCTTC

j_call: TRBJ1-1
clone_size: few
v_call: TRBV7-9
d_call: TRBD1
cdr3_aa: CASSLGIGPGGTNTEAFF
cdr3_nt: TGTGCCAGCAGCTTAGGTATAGGGCCAGGGGGCACGAACACTGAAGCTTTCTTT

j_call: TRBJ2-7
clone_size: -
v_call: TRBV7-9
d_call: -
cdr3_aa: CASSSTSGFYEQYF
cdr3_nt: TGTGCCAGCAGCTCCACCTCAGGGTTCTACGAGCAGTACTTC

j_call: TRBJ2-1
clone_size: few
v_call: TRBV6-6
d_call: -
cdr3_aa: CAGGREGGPSYNEQFF
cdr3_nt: TGTGCCGGGGGGAGAGAGGGGGGCCCTTCCTACAATGAGCAGTTCTTC

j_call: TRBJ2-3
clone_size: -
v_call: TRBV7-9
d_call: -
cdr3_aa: CASSLSVRSTDTQYF
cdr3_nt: TGTGCCAGCAGCTTAAGCGTCAGAAGCACAGATACGCAGTATTTT

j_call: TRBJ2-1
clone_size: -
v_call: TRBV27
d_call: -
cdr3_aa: CASSLSRGAYYNEQFF
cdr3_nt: TGTGCCAGCAGTTTATCTCGGGGGGCGTATTACAATGAGCAGTTCTTC

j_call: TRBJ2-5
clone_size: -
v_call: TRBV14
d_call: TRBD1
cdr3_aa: CASSQRQGEGETQYF
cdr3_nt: TGTGCCAGCAGCCAGAGACAGGGGGAAGGAGAGACCCAGTACTTC

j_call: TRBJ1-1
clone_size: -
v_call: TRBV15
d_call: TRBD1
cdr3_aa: CATSVRQGYTEAFF
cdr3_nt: TGTGCCACCAGCGTACGACAGGGGTACACTGAAGCTTTCTTT

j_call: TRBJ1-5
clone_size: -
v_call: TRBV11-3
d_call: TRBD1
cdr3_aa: CASSLDLQGASNQPQHF
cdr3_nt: TGTGCCAGCAGCTTAGACCTACAGGGGGCTAGCAATCAGCCCCAGCATTTT

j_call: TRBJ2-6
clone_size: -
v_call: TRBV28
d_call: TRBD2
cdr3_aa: CASIGLAGGFGANVLTF
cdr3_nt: TGTGCCAGCATTGGGCTAGCGGGGGGGTTTGGGGCCAACGTCCTGACTTTC